This passage covers 8 T cell receptor beta chains from one sample sequenced in a study of OX40 agonist ivuxolimab in advanced cancers. Produced via immunoSEQ multiplex PCR; TCRdb's table is partial and in-frame only. Counted here are over 70,000 clones, roughly 89% occurring once; the ten biggest clones make up around 0.19%. The input for sequencing was CD4+ or CD8+ T cells sorted from blood, taken in a trial of the OX40 agonist ivuxolimab. These receptors originate from an adult with an advanced solid tumor such as melanoma, head and neck, liver or kidney cancer.

This chain links TRBV11-3 with TRBJ2-3; possible D gene TRBD2, 6 bases. CDR1 is SGHNT, CDR2 YENEEA, per germline. This CDR3 has 15 residues. V lost 2 bases and J lost 4, with 13 bases in between. The CDR3 sequence is CASSLQGGVADTQYF. The DNA of the CDR3 is TGTGCCAGCAGCTTACAGGGCGGGGTGGCAGATACGCAGTATTTT. The entire variable domain, with the rest obtained from reference TRBV11-3 and TRBJ2-3, is as follows: EAGVVQSPRYKIIEKKQPVAFWCNPISGHNTLYWYLQNLGQGPELLIRYENEEAVDDSQLPKDRFSAERLKGVDSTLKIQPAELGDSAVYLCASSLQGGVADTQYFGPGTRLTVL.

This chain links TRBV5-1 with TRBJ2-2, with 11 nucleotides matching TRBD2. V was pared by 4 bases and J by 7 bases, with 3 bases of the junction left unmatched. The CDR3 loop spans 14 amino acids. The germline V gene has CDR1 SGHRS and CDR2 YFSETQ. DNA for the CDR3: TGCGCCAGCAGCCACACTAGCGGGGGCGGGGAGCTGTTTTTT. Translation gives CASSHTSGGGELFF. Looking up the rest from reference TRBV5-1 and TRBJ2-2 gives the full variable domain: KAGVTQTPRYLIKTRGQQVTLSCSPISGHRSVSWYQQTPGQGLQFLFEYFSETQRNKGNFPGRFSGRQFSNSRSEMNVSTLELGDSALYLCASSHTSGGGELFFGEGSRLTVL.

CDR3 region: CASSDHYGYTF. The CDR3 DNA reads TGTGCCAGCAGTGACCACTATGGCTACACCTTC. V gene TRBV6-1 combines with J gene TRBJ1-2; D not certain. V shed 3 bases and J shed 3 bases, with 2 bases lying between them. The CDR3 consists of 11 residues. CDR1 and CDR2 (germline): MNHNS, SASEGT.

The chain joins TRBV18 to TRBJ1-1, with no clear D. From germline, CDR1 is KGHSH and CDR2 LQKENI. CDR3 size: 13 residues. V was trimmed by 2 bases and J by 4 bases, leaving 8 bases between them. In nucleotides, the CDR3 is TGTGCCAGCTCACCAATGGAGGGCACTGAAGCTTTCTTT. Translated: CASSPMEGTEAFF. The full variable domain, in which reference TRBV18 and TRBJ1-1 provide the parts outside the CDR3, is NAGVMQNPRHLVRRRGQEARLRCSPMKGHSHVYWYRQLPEEGLKFMVYLQKENIIDESGMPKERFSAEFPKEGPSILRIQQVVRGDSAAYFCASSPMEGTEAFFGQGTRLTVV.

The chain combines TRBV27 with TRBJ1-5; 9 bases line up with TRBD1. The J segment lost 5 bases and the V segment lost 6 bases, leaving 8 bases of the junction unmatched. The CDR3 sequence is 15 residues long. From germline, CDR1 is MNHEY and CDR2 SMNVEV (reference sequence). CDR3 sequence: CASRLMGQGHQPQHF. The CDR3 coding sequence is TGTGCCAGCAGGTTGATGGGACAGGGTCATCAGCCCCAGCATTTT.

This chain connects TRBV7-8 to TRBJ2-1; possibly TRBD1 for D (6 bases). Germline CDR1 and CDR2: SGHVS and FQNEAQ. The CDR3 covers 17 residues. V was clipped by 2 bases and J by 2 bases, with 16 bases between them. The CDR3 nucleotides are TGTGCCAGCAGCTTAAGCCCAGCCCGACAGGCCTACAATGAGCAGTTCTTC. It is translated as CASSLSPARQAYNEQFF.

Only one count was recorded for this clone. The chain carries TRBV5-1 and TRBJ2-5; 9 bases agree with TRBD1. Germline CDR1 reads SGHRS; CDR2 reads YFSETQ. The trim removed 4 bases at V and 5 bases at J, leaving 9 bases unmatched. This CDR3 comprises 15 residues. CDR3 sequence reads: CASSLEDRGWETQYF. CDR3 bases: TGCGCCAGCAGCCTGGAGGACAGGGGTTGGGAGACCCAGTACTTC.

The CDR3 DNA reads TGCGCCAGCTCCCCTTTGGGACAGGCGCGCACCGGGGAGCTGTTTTTT. Amino acids: CASSPLGQARTGELFF. The rearrangement uses TRBV10-1 and TRBJ2-2, with 8 bases identical to TRBD1. This CDR3 is 16 amino acids long. CDR1 is WNHNN, CDR2 SYGVQD, per germline (reference sequence). The V and J ends lost 8 bases and 4 bases, in that order; junction bases with no gene match: 12.